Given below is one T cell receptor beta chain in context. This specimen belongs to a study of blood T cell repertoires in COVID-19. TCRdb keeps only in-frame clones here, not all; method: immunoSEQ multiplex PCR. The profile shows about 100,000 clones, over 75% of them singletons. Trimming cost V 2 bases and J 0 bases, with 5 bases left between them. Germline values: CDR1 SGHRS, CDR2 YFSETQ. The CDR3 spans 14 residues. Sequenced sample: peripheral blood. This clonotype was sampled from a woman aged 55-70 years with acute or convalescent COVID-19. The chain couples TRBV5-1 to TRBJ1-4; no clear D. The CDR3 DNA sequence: TGCGCCAGCAGCTTAAGCGCAACTAATGAAAAACTGTTTTTT. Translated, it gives CASSLSATNEKLFF.